This passage covers 20 T cell receptor beta chains from one sample sequenced in a study of cytomegalovirus exposure and HLA in healthy donors (TCRdb year 2017). Library generation was performed with the immunoSEQ multiplex PCR assay. TCRdb holds this immuneACCESS table with in-frame rearrangements only. Some clones are missing; in checked studies, unresolved V genes explain under half, and the rest has no known cause. Here the sample has under 350,000 clones; 65% to 90% occur a single time. The top ten clonotypes cover 1% of the sample. Sequencing used PBMCs. All receptors come from a woman younger than 35 in good health and CMV-seronegative.

The CDR3 bases are TGTGCCAGCAGTCGGAAGGCTAGCGGGGAGGATACGCAGTATTTT. Protein product: CASSRKASGEDTQYF. This chain uses TRBV2 with TRBJ2-3; 9 bases are a match to TRBD2. Germline-derived CDR1 and CDR2 are SNHLY and FYNNEI. The V segment lost 5 bases and the J segment 6 bases; nucleotides outside the gene matches: 9. This CDR3 comprises 15 residues.

The chain links TRBV5-1 to TRBJ2-2; D is perhaps TRBD1 (6 bases). V lost 9 bases to trimming and J lost 2 bases, with 17 bases between them. The CDR3 has 15 residues. Germline CDR1 is SGHRS and CDR2 is YFSETQ. The CDR3 is CATGPGHVNTGELFF. In DNA form, the CDR3 reads TGCGCCACCGGACCGGGACACGTAAACACCGGGGAGCTGTTTTTT.

The rearrangement joins TRBV15 to TRBJ1-5; D might be TRBD1 (6 bases). Trimming took 3 bases from V and 0 from J, leaving 9 bases between them. This CDR3 is built from 15 residues. Germline V gene sequence: CDR1 LNHNV, CDR2 YYDKDF (reference sequence). The CDR3 coding sequence is TGTGCCACCAGCAGTTACAGGGCTAGCAATCAGCCCCAGCATTTT. Amino acids: CATSSYRASNQPQHF. The full variable domain, completed using reference TRBV15 and TRBJ1-5, is DAMVIQNPRYQVTQFGKPVTLSCSQTLNHNVMYWYQQKSSQAPKLLFHYYDKDFNNEADTPDNFQSRRPNTSFCFLDIRSPGLGDTAMYLCATSSYRASNQPQHFGDGTRLSIL.

The J gene is TRBJ2-3, the V gene TRBV27; no definite D call. Germline loops: CDR1 MNHEY, CDR2 SMNVEV (reference sequence). CDR3 length equals 15 residues. V lost 4 bases, J lost 0 bases, and 11 bases lay in between. This chain's CDR3 is CASSWQVPSTDTQYF. CDR3 DNA sequence: TGTGCCAGCAGTTGGCAGGTCCCTAGCACAGATACGCAGTATTTT.

The V call is TRBV29-1, the J call TRBJ2-1; D may be TRBD2 (5 bases). Germline lookup yields CDR1 SQVTM and CDR2 ANQGSEA. Trimming took 4 bases from V and 5 from J, leaving 12 bases between them. The CDR3 covers 13 residues. CDR3 DNA: TGCAGCGTTGTAAGTCGGGGAGACAATGAGCAGTTCTTC. It specifies CSVVSRGDNEQFF.

The CDR3 nucleotides read TGTGCCAGCAGCTTGGACGGGCCAGGGGGGATGAACACTGAAGCTTTCTTT. Its protein is CASSLDGPGGMNTEAFF. J is TRBJ1-1 and V is TRBV5-6; 7 positions match TRBD1. CDR1 and CDR2 (germline): SGHDT, YYEEEE. The CDR3 extends over 17 amino acids. V lost 0 bases, J lost 0 bases, and 8 bases stayed unmatched. The full variable domain, rest sourced from reference TRBV5-6 and TRBJ1-1, is DAGVTQSPTHLIKTRGQQVTLRCSPKSGHDTVSWYQQALGQGPQFIFQYYEEEERQRGNFPDRFSGHQFPNYSSELNVNALLLGDSALYLCASSLDGPGGMNTEAFFGQGTRLTVV.

The chain has TRBV7-2 and TRBJ1-1; D unresolved. The germline CDR1 and CDR2 sequences are SGHTA and FQGNSA. CDR3 length: 14 amino acids. The ends were cut back, 5 bases at V and 1 base at J, with 11 bases in the middle. The CDR3 DNA sequence: TGTGCCAGCAGCCCCCACGCGGCGAACACTGAAGCTTTCTTT. Protein sequence: CASSPHAANTEAFF.

This clone was counted a few times. The rearrangement uses TRBV30 and TRBJ2-2; 12 bases agree with TRBD2. The CDR3 runs 16 residues. Unmatched junction bases numbered 10, after V lost 5 bases and J lost 6 bases. Germline CDR1 and CDR2: GTSNPN and SVGIG (reference sequence). The CDR3 sequence is CAWEFGLAGKPGELFF. DNA for the CDR3: TGTGCCTGGGAATTCGGACTAGCGGGGAAACCCGGGGAGCTGTTTTTT.

The gene calls are TRBV6-5 and TRBJ2-7; no definite D call. Germline values: CDR1 MNHEY, CDR2 SVGAGI. The CDR3 length is 15 residues. V was pared by 0 bases and J by 2 bases, with 11 bases between. The CDR3 loop is CASSYSRMAPYEQYF. The CDR3 DNA reads as TGTGCCAGCAGTTACTCCCGCATGGCCCCCTACGAGCAGTACTTC.

The chain has TRBV29-1 and TRBJ1-1; a possible D gene is TRBD1 (6 bases). Between the trimmed V and J ends, which lost 8 bases and 4 bases, there was a span of 14 bases. CDR1 and CDR2 from the germline V gene are SQVTM and ANQGSEA. The CDR3 runs 12 residues. In nucleotides, the CDR3 is TGCAGCTCAGGGGAACTGGGCACTGAAGCTTTCTTT. Amino acid sequence: CSSGELGTEAFF.

This chain uses TRBV2 with TRBJ1-1, with D perhaps TRBD1 (5 bases). The CDR3 is 13 residues long. V lost 6 bases to trimming and J lost 1 base, with 9 bases between them. From germline, CDR1 is SNHLY and CDR2 FYNNEI. In DNA, the CDR3 is TGTGCCAGCAGGGTGACAGCGAACACTGAAGCTTTCTTT. Protein sequence: CASRVTANTEAFF.

The rearrangement uses TRBV7-8 and TRBJ2-1; 13 nucleotides agree with TRBD2. Trimming removed 5 bases from V and 9 bases from J; junction bases left unmatched: 7. CDR3 length: 15 residues. Germline CDR1 SGHVS, CDR2 FQNEAQ. CDR3 protein: CASSRGLAGDTEQFF. CDR3 in DNA: TGTGCCAGCAGCCGAGGACTAGCGGGAGACACTGAGCAGTTCTTC.

The chain joins TRBV18 to TRBJ1-1, with D hard to call. Deletions cut 5 bases from V and 4 bases from J, with 8 bases between. Germline V gene sequence: CDR1 KGHSH, CDR2 LQKENI. The CDR3 covers 12 residues. This CDR3 is CASSTDTTEAFF. In DNA, the CDR3 is TGTGCCAGCTCAACAGACACCACTGAAGCTTTCTTT.

This clone was recorded once. The chain is built from TRBV4-3 and TRBJ2-5; tentatively, D is TRBD2 (6 bases). CDR3 size: 13 residues. Trimming stripped 4 bases from V and 5 bases from J, with 11 bases between. Germline V CDR1 and CDR2: LGHNA, YSLEER. CDR3 sequence: CASSRGLGETQYF. The CDR3 bases are TGCGCCAGCAGCCGGGGACTTGGGGAGACCCAGTACTTC.

This chain connects TRBV7-9 to TRBJ2-1; no clear D gene. Germline CDR1 reads SEHNR; CDR2 reads FQNEAQ (reference sequence). This CDR3 is built from 14 residues. The V gene lost 2 bases and the J gene lost 9 bases, with 14 bases spanning the gap. DNA for the CDR3: TGTGCCAGCAGCTTAACCACAAACCTAGGTGAGCAGTTCTTC. Translated: CASSLTTNLGEQFF.

This clone is a singleton in its sample. V usage is TRBV29-1 and J usage is TRBJ2-1, with a possible D match to TRBD2 (6 bases). Germline V gene sequence: CDR1 SQVTM, CDR2 ANQGSEA. This CDR3 has 11 residues. The CDR3 coding sequence is TGCAGTGACGACACCGGGGGTGAGCAGTTCTTC. It yields the protein CSDDTGGEQFF.

A few counts support this clone. The chain uses TRBV19 and TRBJ2-2, with D possibly being TRBD1 (5 bases). Germline values: CDR1 LNHDA, CDR2 SQIVND (reference sequence). The CDR3 covers 15 residues. V lost 6 bases to trimming and J lost 1 base, with 12 bases between them. The CDR3, as DNA: TGTGCCAGTAGGCACATAGGACAGAACACCGGGGAGCTGTTTTTT. It codes for CASRHIGQNTGELFF.

The J gene is TRBJ1-5, the V gene TRBV6-5; D might be TRBD1 (6 bases). The germline CDR1 and CDR2 sequences are MNHEY and SVGAGI. Trimming took off 0 bases at V and 7 bases at J, with 16 bases between the two ends. CDR3 length equals 16 residues. The CDR3 DNA reads as TGTGCCAGCAGTTACTCCGCATCAGGGGTAGGACAGCCCCAGCATTTT. Protein: CASSYSASGVGQPQHF.

This chain joins TRBV13 and TRBJ2-7; tentatively, D is TRBD1 (6 bases). CDR1 is PRHDT and CDR2 is FYEKMQ in the germline V gene (reference sequence). The CDR3 contains 14 residues. V dropped 3 bases and J dropped 3 bases, with 12 bases sitting between them. The CDR3 DNA sequence: TGTGCCAGCAGCTTGGGGACACCTAACTACGAGCAGTACTTC. Translating gives CASSLGTPNYEQYF.

The rearrangement joins TRBV2 to TRBJ1-1; the match to TRBD1 covers 7 bases. Germline assignment: CDR1 SNHLY and CDR2 FYNNEI. Germline trimming cut 3 bases from V and 6 bases from J; bases unmatched to any gene: 10. This CDR3 spans 15 amino acids. CDR3 amino acids: CASSESSRGPPEAFF. CDR3 in DNA: TGTGCCAGCAGTGAGAGTAGTAGGGGGCCCCCTGAAGCTTTCTTT.